A selection of T cell receptor beta chains follows, all from one sample in a study of somatic mutations in cytotoxic T cells in rheumatoid arthritis. Sequenced by immunoSEQ multiplex PCR; TCRdb stores in-frame clones only, minus some. The sample has roughly 4,000 clones; 79% are singletons. Sequencing used CD8+ T cells sorted from blood. The source of these receptors is an adult with rheumatoid arthritis. Each CDR3 is given with its conserved first and last residue. D genes are given only for firm matches. Size is stated for part of the rows, as once, few or many counts, or as a class when the clone is expanded.

NA | TRBJ2-1 | TRBV30 | NA | TGTGCCTGGAGTTCGCGTGGGGCTGAGCAGTTCTTC | CAWSSRGAEQFF
NA | TRBJ2-2 | TRBV7-9 | NA | TGTGCCAGCAGCACCAGTAACACCGGGGAGCTGTTTTTT | CASSTSNTGELFF
NA | TRBJ1-2 | TRBV29-1 | NA | TGCAGCGTTGAAGATAACGGACAAAGGGCCAACTATGGCTACACCTTC | CSVEDNGQRANYGYTF
NA | TRBJ2-4 | TRBV11-2 | TRBD2 | TGTGCCAGCAGCTTTCTCAGGGAGGGGGCCAAAAACATTCAGTACTTC | CASSFLREGAKNIQYF
once | TRBJ2-7 | TRBV16 | NA | TGTGCCAGCAGCCAATCGGGCGGGGCGGCCTACGAGCAGTACTTC | CASSQSGGAAYEQYF
NA | TRBJ2-7 | TRBV7-8 | NA | TGTGCCAGCAGCTTACCCGCAGGTATCTCCTACGAGCAGTACTTC | CASSLPAGISYEQYF
NA | TRBJ1-5 | TRBV6-6 | NA | TGTGCCAGCAGTTCCGCCCCTAGTAAGAGCAATCAGCCCCAGCATTTT | CASSSAPSKSNQPQHF
NA | TRBJ2-1 | TRBV11-3 | NA | TGTGCCAGCAGCTTAGGGGACACCAATGAGCAGTTCTTC | CASSLGDTNEQFF
NA | TRBJ2-2 | TRBV4-2 | NA | TGTGCCAGCAGCCAAGACGGGGGGAACACCGGGGAGCTGTTTTTT | CASSQDGGNTGELFF
NA | TRBJ1-5 | TRBV10-3 | NA | TGTGCCATCAGTGAGGGAGACACCAATCAGCCCCAGCATTTT | CAISEGDTNQPQHF
NA | TRBJ2-6 | TRBV5-6 | NA | TGTGCCAGCAGCTTGACCAGGGGCGGTCCCTCTGGGGCCAACGTCCTGACTTTC | CASSLTRGGPSGANVLTF
NA | TRBJ1-5 | TRBV7-2 | NA | TGTGCCAGCAGCTTAGTTGGACAGCCCCAGCATTTT | CASSLVGQPQHF
few | TRBJ1-1 | TRBV19 | TRBD1 | TGTGCCAGTAGTCTGGGACAGTCTCTAGTCAACACTGAAGCTTTCTTT | CASSLGQSLVNTEAFF
NA | TRBJ1-1 | TRBV4-1 | NA | TGCGCCAGCAGCCCTTCCTTGGGGGCTAGCACTGAAGCTTTCTTT | CASSPSLGASTEAFF
few | TRBJ1-1 | TRBV4-1 | TRBD1 | TGCGCCAGCAGCCAAGTTGGTTTGCAGGGACAGAGGTTT | CASSQVGLQGQRF
NA | TRBJ1-2 | TRBV27 | TRBD1 | TGTGCCAGCAGTTTTACAGGGGTAGGCTACACCTTC | CASSFTGVGYTF
NA | TRBJ2-7 | TRBV30 | NA | TGTGCCTGGAGTGCCGGGCCCCTTAGTCACCAGTACGAGCAGTACTTC | CAWSAGPLSHQYEQYF
NA | TRBJ1-4 | TRBV5-4 | NA | TGTGCCAGCAGCTATGGTGGGGGACCGAATGAAAAACTGTTTTTT | CASSYGGGPNEKLFF
NA | TRBJ1-2 | TRBV6-1 | NA | TGTGCCAGCAGTGAAAGCATGGAAGCAGGGAACGACGGCGGCTACACCTTC | CASSESMEAGNDGGYTF
NA | TRBJ1-4 | TRBV4-1 | NA | TGCGCCAGCAGCCAAGGGACAGTAACTAATGAAAAACTGTTTTTT | CASSQGTVTNEKLFF
NA | TRBJ1-2 | TRBV19 | NA | TGTGCCAGTAGTATAGGTGTGGGGGATGGCTACACCTTC | CASSIGVGDGYTF
NA | TRBJ2-7 | TRBV11-1 | NA | TGTGCCAGCAGCCTAGGACACACCTACGAGCAGTACTTC | CASSLGHTYEQYF
NA | TRBJ2-7 | TRBV27 | TRBD1 | TGTGCCAGCAGTTTAGCCAGGGGGCGAGAGCAGTACTTC | CASSLARGREQYF
NA | TRBJ2-7 | TRBV5-1 | TRBD1 | TGCGCCAGCAGGTATGGACAGGGGGGGACCTACGAGCAGTACTTC | CASRYGQGGTYEQYF
once | TRBJ2-7 | TRBV19 | NA | TGTGCCAGTAGTATTGCGGACAGTGCCTCCTACGAGCAGTACTTC | CASSIADSASYEQYF
once | TRBJ1-1 | TRBV19 | NA | TGTGCCAGTAGTCTCCGGGACGGGTATGAAGCTTTCTTT | CASSLRDGYEAFF
few | TRBJ2-7 | TRBV9 | TRBD1 | TGTGCCAGCAGCGTCGGGACAGGTCCCTACGAGCAGTACTTC | CASSVGTGPYEQYF
NA | TRBJ2-3 | TRBV11-1 | TRBD1 | TGTGCCAGCAGCTCAGCCACAGGGGAAGGGGACACAGATACGCAGTATTTT | CASSSATGEGDTDTQYF
NA | TRBJ2-2 | TRBV7-6 | NA | TGTGCCAGCAGCGCAAGGGGCGGGGAGCTGTTTTTT | CASSARGGELFF
NA | TRBJ2-3 | TRBV14 | TRBD2 | TGTGCCAGCAGCCTGGTAGCGGGGGGCCCTCCAGATACGCAGTATTTT | CASSLVAGGPPDTQYF
NA | TRBJ2-7 | TRBV7-9 | NA | TGTGCCAGCAGCTCCCCGGGGGTAGGAGCCTACGAGCAGTACTTC | CASSSPGVGAYEQYF
NA | TRBJ1-6 | TRBV10-3 | TRBD1 | TGTGCCACCGGGACAGGAGGTTCACCCCTCCACTTT | CATGTGGSPLHF
once | TRBJ1-1 | TRBV5-8 | NA | TGTGCCAGCATAGTCAGGAGTTACGGGCCGAGGGCGGGATTGAACACTGAAGCTTTCTTT | CASIVRSYGPRAGLNTEAFF
NA | TRBJ1-1 | TRBV2 | TRBD1 | TGTGCCAGCAGTAGCATTCGACAGGGGGCAGGGGACACTGAAGCTTTCTTT | CASSSIRQGAGDTEAFF
NA | TRBJ1-2 | TRBV2 | NA | TGTGCCAGCAACCGACGGATTAACTATGGCTACACCTTC | CASNRRINYGYTF
NA | TRBJ1-1 | TRBV4-2 | TRBD1 | TGTGCCAGCAGCTCGGGACAGGGGAACACTGAAGCTTTCTTT | CASSSGQGNTEAFF
once | TRBJ2-7 | TRBV13 | TRBD1 | TGTGCCAGCAGCCCCATGGGACAGGGGAGGTCATACGAGCAGTACTTC | CASSPMGQGRSYEQYF
NA | TRBJ1-2 | TRBV6-6 | NA | TGTGCCAGCAGTTACCTTTCCAGGGGCGACTATGGCTACACCTTC | CASSYLSRGDYGYTF
NA | TRBJ1-4 | TRBV7-8 | NA | TGTGCCAGCAGCTTATATGAACGTACGGGACACCCTAATGAAAAACTGTTTTTT | CASSLYERTGHPNEKLFF
NA | TRBJ1-1 | TRBV19 | TRBD1 | TGTGCCAGTAGCCTTACGCCAGGGGGGTCTGAAGCTTTCTTT | CASSLTPGGSEAFF
NA | TRBJ2-7 | TRBV6-5 | NA | TGTGCCAGCACCCCTGGGGCCGGCTACGAGCAGTACTTC | CASTPGAGYEQYF
NA | TRBJ1-1 | TRBV27 | NA | TGTGCCAGCAGAAGTAGTGTGAACACTGAAGCTTTCTTT | CASRSSVNTEAFF
large | TRBJ1-2 | TRBV2 | NA | TGTGCCAGCAGTGAAGCGTATGGTGTCCGAGGCTACACCTTC | CASSEAYGVRGYTF
NA | TRBJ1-1 | TRBV4-3 | TRBD1 | TGCGCCAGCAGCCTCTTCAGGGGGGCCACTGAAGCTTTCTTT | CASSLFRGATEAFF
NA | TRBJ2-1 | TRBV5-1 | NA | TGCGCCAGCAGCTTCAACAGGGCTGAGCAGTTCTTC | CASSFNRAEQFF